These 21 T cell receptor beta chains were all obtained from the same sample, sequenced in a study of cytomegalovirus exposure and HLA in healthy donors (dated by TCRdb to about 2017). Library preparation employed the immunoSEQ multiplex PCR assay. A mixture of 60 forward primers for TCR Vbeta segments and 13 reverse primers for TCR Jbeta segments was used in the multiplex PCR. Not all clones reach the TCRdb copy of this immuneACCESS table, which keeps in-frame sequences only. Checked studies attribute under half of the gap to unresolved V genes and leave the rest unexplained. The sample contains 120,000 or so clones, about 80% of them found a single time. The ten largest clones capture approximately 2% of the sample. What was sequenced was PBMCs. The receptors come from a man younger than 35 in good health and CMV-seronegative.

The chain uses TRBV11-2 and TRBJ2-7, with TRBD1 as a possible D gene (6 bases). The CDR3 spans 16 residues. The V gene's germline CDR1 is SGHAT and CDR2 FQNNGV. The germline V and J ends were trimmed by 5 bases and 0 bases, with 17 bases remaining between them. CDR3 nucleotides: TGTGCCAGCAGCCCCGAGAGGGGGTTCCACTCCTACGAGCAGTACGTC. It specifies CASSPERGFHSYEQYV.

V usage is TRBV5-4 and J usage is TRBJ1-1; maybe TRBD1 (5 bases). This CDR3 contains 16 residues. V dropped 3 bases and J dropped 1 base, with 16 bases sitting between them. Germline values: CDR1 SGHNT, CDR2 YYREEE (reference sequence). CDR3 nucleotides: TGTGCCAGCAGCTCGTTGGGGCGCTGGGAGAACACTGAAGCTTTCTTT. Residues: CASSSLGRWENTEAFF.

The J gene is TRBJ2-5, the V gene TRBV18; D gene unclear. The CDR3 has 14 amino acids. V was pared by 3 bases and J by 5 bases, with 13 bases between. Germline V gene sequence: CDR1 KGHSH, CDR2 LQKENI. CDR3 sequence: CASSPSRGVETQYF. For the CDR3, the DNA is TGTGCCAGCTCACCGAGTCGCGGAGTTGAGACCCAGTACTTC.

The V and J genes are TRBV10-2 and TRBJ2-7, with D unresolved. The CDR3 has 13 residues. Between the trimmed V and J ends, which lost 5 bases and 2 bases, there was a span of 10 bases. Germline V gene data show CDR1 as WSHSY and CDR2 as SAAADI. In DNA form, the CDR3 reads TGCGCCAGCAGTTGGGCTTCTACCTACGAGCAGTACGTC. It encodes CASSWASTYEQYV.

This clone has more than one count but fewer than ten. This sequence joins TRBV4-1 and TRBJ2-5; 10 bases agree with TRBD2. Germline V gene sequence: CDR1 MGHRA, CDR2 YSYEKL. The V and J ends lost 5 bases and 3 bases, in that order; junction bases with no gene match: 12. The CDR3 loop spans 17 amino acids. Here the CDR3 reads CASSMGADLAGEETQYF. Here the CDR3 DNA reads TGCGCCAGCAGCATGGGAGCCGATCTAGCGGGGGAAGAGACCCAGTACTTC.

This chain links TRBV11-2 with TRBJ2-1; perhaps TRBD1 as D (7 bases). Germline V gene lookup returns CDR1 SGHAT and CDR2 FQNNGV. V lost 1 base, J lost 5 bases, and 18 bases lay in between. This CDR3 is built from 17 residues. The CDR3 DNA follows: TGTGCCAGCAGCTTAGCCCAGGGGGACTGGGAAAACAATGAGCAGTTCTTC. Translation: CASSLAQGDWENNEQFF.

This rearrangement joins TRBV5-1 to TRBJ2-2; D gene ambiguous. V was trimmed by 1 base and J by 6 bases, leaving 16 bases between them. The CDR3 loop spans 16 amino acids. CDR1 is SGHRS, CDR2 YFSETQ, per germline. The CDR3 region is CASSLPLEVGAGELFF. For the CDR3, the DNA is TGCGCCAGCAGCTTGCCCTTAGAGGTCGGCGCCGGGGAGCTGTTTTTT. Looking up the rest from reference TRBV5-1 and TRBJ2-2 gives the full variable domain: KAGVTQTPRYLIKTRGQQVTLSCSPISGHRSVSWYQQTPGQGLQFLFEYFSETQRNKGNFPGRFSGRQFSNSRSEMNVSTLELGDSALYLCASSLPLEVGAGELFFGEGSRLTVL.

The genes are TRBV5-1 and TRBJ2-5; weak D call: TRBD2 (7 bases). The CDR3 consists of 17 residues. V lost 0 bases, J lost 5 bases, and 20 bases lay in between. Germline assignment: CDR1 SGHRS and CDR2 YFSETQ. CDR3 sequence reads: CASSLAKGGGAGETQYF. CDR3 nucleotides: TGCGCCAGCAGCTTGGCCAAAGGTGGGGGGGCGGGTGAGACCCAGTACTTC.

The rearrangement links TRBV6-1 to TRBJ2-2; TRBD2 might be the D (5 bases). The V end was cut by 7 bases, the J end by 5 bases, with 14 bases between. From germline, CDR1 is MNHNS and CDR2 SASEGT. This CDR3 has 14 residues. The CDR3 sequence: CASTVQRSTGELFF. Here the CDR3 DNA reads TGTGCCAGCACAGTCCAGCGGTCTACCGGGGAGCTGTTTTTT.

The chain carries TRBV5-1 and TRBJ2-3; 7 bases match TRBD2. V lost 4 bases and J lost 0; bases outside the gene matches: 11. The CDR3 is 17 residues long. Germline V gene lookup returns CDR1 SGHRS and CDR2 YFSETQ. CDR3 loop: CASSATPGLPSTDTQYF. The CDR3 DNA is TGCGCCAGCAGCGCGACCCCGGGACTACCTAGCACAGATACGCAGTATTTT.

The chain combines TRBV27 with TRBJ1-5, with TRBD1 matching over 8 bases. The germline gives CDR1 MNHEY, CDR2 SMNVEV (reference sequence). V shed 8 bases, J shed 4 bases, and the junction held 4 bases outside the gene matches. This CDR3 has 13 residues. The CDR3 region has the DNA TGTGCCAGCGGACAGGGTGTAAATCAGCCCCAGCATTTT. Translating it yields CASGQGVNQPQHF.

This chain uses TRBV5-5 with TRBJ1-1; D call uncertain. Trimming left V 3 bases short and J 4 bases short, with 13 bases between. Germline V CDR1 and CDR2: SGHKS, YYEKEE (reference sequence). There are 14 residues in the CDR3. The CDR3 protein is CASSSGYGFTEAFF. Here the CDR3 DNA reads TGTGCCAGCAGCTCGGGGTACGGGTTCACTGAAGCTTTCTTT. Drawing the rest from reference TRBV5-5 and TRBJ1-1, the complete variable domain is DAGVTQSPTHLIKTRGQQVTLRCSPISGHKSVSWYQQVLGQGPQFIFQYYEKEERGRGNFPDRFSARQFPNYSSELNVNALLLGDSALYLCASSSGYGFTEAFFGQGTRLTVV.

The chain uses TRBV2 and TRBJ2-7; D is possibly TRBD1 (6 bases). The CDR3 consists of 13 residues. The germline V gene has CDR1 SNHLY and CDR2 FYNNEI. V was cut by 6 bases and J by 6 bases, with 15 bases left in between. The CDR3 region is CASRRAQGREQYV. The CDR3 DNA follows: TGTGCCAGCAGGAGGGCCCAGGGGCGCGAGCAGTACGTC.

The rearrangement links TRBV10-2 to TRBJ1-1; unclear D gene. The CDR3 loop spans 13 amino acids. Germline CDR1 WSHSY, CDR2 SAAADI. The V end was cut by 6 bases, the J end by 0 bases, with 8 bases between. The CDR3 DNA reads TGCGCCAGCAGACAGTACATGAACACTGAAGCTTTCTTT. Protein product: CASRQYMNTEAFF.

This sequence joins TRBV7-2 and TRBJ1-1; 9 bases map to TRBD1. V shed 5 bases, J shed 4 bases, and the junction held 8 bases outside the gene matches. Germline assignment: CDR1 SGHTA and CDR2 FQGNSA. The CDR3 loop spans 15 amino acids. The CDR3 protein is CASSVYRGPFTEAFF. CDR3 DNA sequence: TGTGCCAGCAGCGTATACAGGGGGCCGTTCACTGAAGCTTTCTTT.

The chain is built from TRBV28 and TRBJ2-4, with a tentative D call TRBD1 (5 bases). The V and J ends lost 7 bases and 8 bases respectively, with 15 bases between them. The CDR3 runs 13 residues. CDR1 is MDHEN and CDR2 is SYDVKM in the germline V gene. The CDR3 loop reads CASIGQPRDIQYF. The DNA for the CDR3 is TGTGCCAGCATCGGTCAGCCCAGGGACATTCAGTACTTC.

The chain recombines TRBV30 with TRBJ1-1, with 10 bases aligning to TRBD1. The CDR3 spans 13 residues. Trimming at V came to 1 base and at J to 9 bases, leaving 5 bases not matched to a gene. The germline gives CDR1 GTSNPN, CDR2 SVGIG (reference sequence). CDR3 protein: CAWSARDRGKAFF. CDR3 coding DNA: TGTGCCTGGAGTGCCCGGGACAGGGGAAAAGCTTTCTTT.

The CDR3 protein is CAWSRGFYGYTF. Written as DNA, the CDR3 is TGTGCCTGGAGTCGGGGATTCTATGGCTACACCTTC. The V and J genes are TRBV30 and TRBJ1-2, with D unclear. Germline lookup yields CDR1 GTSNPN and CDR2 SVGIG (reference sequence). This CDR3 comprises 12 residues. Deletions cut 2 bases from V and 4 bases from J, with 8 bases between.

The V call is TRBV6-1, the J call TRBJ2-1, with 16 bases lining up with TRBD2. CDR3 length equals 20 residues. Per the germline V gene, CDR1 is MNHNS and CDR2 is SASEGT. V dropped 2 bases and J dropped 9; count of bases not matched to a gene: 16. CDR3 amino acids: CASSEFTGTSGRARPREQFF. DNA for the CDR3: TGTGCCAGCAGTGAATTCACCGGGACTAGCGGGAGGGCCAGACCACGTGAGCAGTTCTTC.

V usage is TRBV12-5 and J usage is TRBJ2-1, with D hard to call. The CDR3 extends over 11 amino acids. The germline V gene has CDR1 LGHNT and CDR2 FRNRAP. The germline V and J ends were trimmed by 3 bases and 8 bases, with 5 bases remaining between them. The CDR3 spells CASGFSDEQFF. The CDR3 bases are TGTGCTAGTGGTTTCAGCGATGAGCAGTTCTTC.

This chain joins TRBV7-2 and TRBJ2-7; 9 nucleotides align to TRBD2. The CDR3 has 14 residues. Germline CDR1 reads SGHTA; CDR2 reads FQGNSA. V was clipped by 1 base and J by 7 bases; unmatched bases: 5. The CDR3 nucleotides read TGTGCCAGCAGCTTAGAAGACCTAGCGGGAGAGCAGTACTTC. It specifies CASSLEDLAGEQYF.